The 9 T cell receptor beta chains below come from one sample, sequenced in a study of human T cells and chemical hapten exposure. The time point is: patch test 1, 2 weeks after DPC sensitization. Documented treatment: therapeutic diphenylcyclopropenone sensitization with weekly scalp DPC. TCRdb reprocessed the RACE reads via MiXCR and lists one record per CDR3 protein. This sample has 100,000 or so distinct CDR3 sequences, with roughly a tenth found just once. Source: whole blood, taken in connection with sensitization to the hapten diphenylcyclopropenone (DPC). These receptors all come from a man aged 40-49 years with alopecia areata. Some clones in this sample may be carry-over from other donors' samples.

This clonotype was detected a few times. The chain is built from TRBV6-6 and TRBJ2-7; unclear D gene. The CDR3 sequence is 12 residues long. Germline loops: CDR1 MNHNY, CDR2 SVGAGI (reference sequence). V lost 10 bases, J lost 7 bases, and 17 bases lay in between. DNA for the CDR3: TGTGCCACCAAGGGCCCCCGAAGGGAGCAGTACGTC. Translating it yields CATKGPRREQYV.

This clonotype was observed a handful of times. V is TRBV6-6 and J is TRBJ1-2; no reliable D call. Trimming left V 4 bases short and J 4 bases short, with 10 bases between. The length of the CDR3 is 13 residues. Germline V gene lookup returns CDR1 MNHNY and CDR2 SVGAGI (reference sequence). The CDR3 spells CASSFSGSYGYTF. The CDR3 coding sequence is TGTGCCAGCAGTTTTTCCGGGAGCTATGGCTACACCTTC.

V is TRBV20-1 and J is TRBJ2-3; D is undetermined. Germline CDR1 reads DFQATT; CDR2 reads SNEGSKA (reference sequence). The CDR3 spans 13 residues. The V end lost 1 base, the J end lost 2 bases, and 7 bases lay between the germline ends. The CDR3 loop reads CSARADPTDTQYF. In DNA form, the CDR3 reads TGCAGTGCTAGAGCTGACCCCACAGATACGCAGTATTTT.

This clonotype was detected only a few times. This sequence joins TRBV30 and TRBJ1-2; 9 bases are a match to TRBD1. The CDR3 sequence is 14 residues long. Germline V gene sequence: CDR1 GTSNPN, CDR2 SVGIG (reference sequence). The V segment lost 3 bases and the J segment 6 bases; nucleotides outside the gene matches: 8. CDR3 residues: CAWRYGQGRDGYTF. The CDR3 bases are TGTGCCTGGAGATACGGACAGGGGCGGGATGGCTACACCTTC. Combining the CDR3 with reference TRBV30 and TRBJ1-2 gives the whole variable domain SQTIHQWPATLVQPVGSPLSLECTVEGTSNPNLYWYRQAAGRGLQLLFYSVGIGQISSEVPQNLSASRPQDRQFILSSKKLLLSDSGFYLCAWRYGQGRDGYTFGSGTRLTVV.

The V and J genes are TRBV18 and TRBJ2-1; 11 positions match TRBD1. With V trimmed by 0 bases and J by 9 bases, 4 bases remained unmatched. Germline assignment: CDR1 KGHSH and CDR2 LQKENI. The CDR3 is made up of 15 amino acids. The CDR3 nucleotides read TGTGCCAGCTCACCACCGGGACAGGGGGTCAGTGAGCAGTTCTTC. It yields the protein CASSPPGQGVSEQFF.

J is TRBJ2-2 and V is TRBV12-3 or TRBV12-4, with 10 bases aligning to TRBD2. The V and J ends lost 4 bases and 2 bases, in that order; junction bases with no gene match: 10. The CDR3 spans 18 residues. The CDR3 region is CASSSLTSGMTNTGELFF. The CDR3 nucleotides read TGTGCCAGCAGTTCTCTAACTAGCGGGATGACTAACACCGGGGAGCTGTTTTTT.

This clonotype was found many times. The genes are TRBV9 and TRBJ1-1; 12 bases fit TRBD1. V lost 4 bases and J lost 6; bases outside the gene matches: 10. The CDR3 covers 16 residues. Germline assignment: CDR1 SGDLS and CDR2 YYNGEE. CDR3 bases: TGTGCCAGCAGCTCCGGGACAGGGGGCGCGACCCCTGAAGCTTTCTTT. It encodes CASSSGTGGATPEAFF.

This clonotype has just a few counts. The rearrangement uses TRBV12-3 or TRBV12-4 and TRBJ2-2; possible D gene TRBD1, 8 bases. The CDR3 has 15 residues. The V end lost 4 bases, the J end lost 7 bases, and 16 bases lay between the germline ends. CDR3 coding DNA: TGTGCCAGCAGTTCGAAACAGGGGGAGGGCGGGGAGCTGTTTTTT. Translating it yields CASSSKQGEGGELFF.

A few counts support this clonotype. This sequence joins TRBV29-1 and TRBJ2-3; possibly TRBD2 for D (6 bases). Per germline, CDR1 SQVTM and CDR2 ANQGSEA. V lost 1 base and J lost 5, with 13 bases in between. This CDR3 is built from 14 residues. The CDR3 DNA follows: TGCAGCGTTGAAGGGGGCGGGATCGGAGATACGCAGTATTTT. Its translation: CSVEGGGIGDTQYF.